This is a list of T cell receptor beta chains from one sample in a study of human T cells and chemical hapten exposure. MiXCR, applied by TCRdb to the RACE reads, yields one record per CDR3 protein. In the table there are 150,000 to 200,000 distinct CDR3 sequences, about 25% of which are singletons. Specimen: whole blood, collected in connection with sensitization to the hapten diphenylcyclopropenone (DPC). The receptors originated from a woman aged 40-49 years with alopecia areata. Some clones in this sample may be carry-over from other donors' samples. CDR3s include the opening cysteine and the closing phenylalanine or tryptophan. The D gene is left open where the match is weak. Size is omitted from some rows. Given values are once, few, many or a class for expanded clones.

TGTGCCAGCAGCGGACTAGCGGGAGCAGGTGATACGCAGTATTTT | CASSGLAGAGDTQYF | TRBV6-1 | TRBD2 | - | TRBJ2-3
TGCAGCGCTGGGGGCGATGGCTACACCTTC | CSAGGDGYTF | TRBV29-1 | - | few | TRBJ1-2
TGTGCCAGCAGCGTAAGCCAGGCGACAGATACGCAGTATTTT | CASSVSQATDTQYF | TRBV9 | - | - | TRBJ2-3
TGTGCCTGGAATAAGGGGAATAGCAATCAGCCCCAGCATTTT | CAWNKGNSNQPQHF | TRBV30 | - | - | TRBJ1-5
TGTGCCAGCAGTCGCCCGGGGACAGGTACTGAAGCTTTCTTT | CASSRPGTGTEAFF | TRBV25-1 | TRBD1 | - | TRBJ1-1
TGTGCCAGCGGAGGACAGGGGTTAAATCAGCCCCAGCATTTT | CASGGQGLNQPQHF | TRBV6-1 | TRBD1 | - | TRBJ1-5
TGCGCCAGCAGCTCCTCTAGCGGGAGATACAATGAGCAGTTCTTC | CASSSSSGRYNEQFF | TRBV5-1 | TRBD2 | - | TRBJ2-1
TGTGCCAGCAGTTCCCAGGGGACTTTGGACACTGAAGCTTTCTTT | CASSSQGTLDTEAFF | TRBV7-9 | - | - | TRBJ1-1
TGTGCCAGCGGGTCGGGGGGCGAGCAGTACTTC | CASGSGGEQYF | TRBV21-1 | - | - | TRBJ2-7
TGTGCCAGCAGCCTCCATCCGGCGCTAGCCAAAAACATTCAGTACTTC | CASSLHPALAKNIQYF | TRBV28 | - | - | TRBJ2-4
TGCGCCAGCAGCGCAGGGACAGGGGGGTACCAAGAGACCCAGTACTTC | CASSAGTGGYQETQYF | TRBV5-1 | TRBD1 | once | TRBJ2-5
TGTGCCAGCATTGGGGGCCCAAGAAACATTCAGTACTTC | CASIGGPRNIQYF | TRBV6-5 | - | - | TRBJ2-4
TGTGCCAGCAGTTCTAATCCGGGCACAGATACGCAGTATTTT | CASSSNPGTDTQYF | TRBV28 | - | - | TRBJ2-3
TGTGCCAGCAGTCCGACAGGGCCGGGACTAGCTGGCAATGAGCAGTTCTTC | CASSPTGPGLAGNEQFF | TRBV6-5 | TRBD2 | - | TRBJ2-1
TGTGCCACCAGTGACCGGACCCCTAGCACAGATACGCAGTATTTT | CATSDRTPSTDTQYF | TRBV24-1 | - | many | TRBJ2-3
TGTGCCAGCAGTCCCTGGACGGCCCTCGACATGAACACTGAAGCTTTCTTT | CASSPWTALDMNTEAFF | TRBV27 | - | - | TRBJ1-1
TGCAGCGTTGAAAACCGTAACTCCTACAATGAGCAGTTCTTC | CSVENRNSYNEQFF | TRBV29-1 | - | few | TRBJ2-1
TGTGCCACCAGCATCCGAGGGGTGACGGGCTATGGCTACACCTTC | CATSIRGVTGYGYTF | TRBV15 | - | few | TRBJ1-2
TGTGCCAGCAGGGACATCGGGGGGAGTGGGGCCCAGTACTTC | CASRDIGGSGAQYF | TRBV6-6 | TRBD2 | few | TRBJ2-5
TGTGCCATCAGAGACCGGGATCCCAGAGGGGAGCAGTACTTC | CAIRDRDPRGEQYF | TRBV10-3 | - | - | TRBJ2-7
TGTGCCAGCAGCAGGGAGGTGACTAGCGGGACCGGGGAGCTGTTTTTT | CASSREVTSGTGELFF | TRBV5-5 | TRBD2 | - | TRBJ2-2
TGTGCCAGCCGTGGGGGGTCAGCGGGAGGGGAGACCCAGTACTTC | CASRGGSAGGETQYF | TRBV6-6 | TRBD2 | few | TRBJ2-5
TGCAGTGCACTAACAGGGTTGGCCTACGAGCAGTACTTC | CSALTGLAYEQYF | TRBV20-1 | - | - | TRBJ2-7
TGCGCCAGCAGCCCAACTCACCGCATAGCGGGCCAAGAGACCCAGTACTTC | CASSPTHRIAGQETQYF | TRBV5-1 | TRBD2 | few | TRBJ2-5
TGTGCCAGCAGTCACCCAGGACGGACAGGGAACTATGGCTACACCTTC | CASSHPGRTGNYGYTF | TRBV6-2/TRBV6-3 | TRBD1 | few | TRBJ1-2
TGCGCCAGCAGCGTCCGTCCGGGACGCGACTACGAGCAGTACTTC | CASSVRPGRDYEQYF | TRBV5-1 | - | many | TRBJ2-7
TGTGCCAGCAGCCCTCCGGATTGGGGCGGGAGGGTCCATGAGCAGTTCTTC | CASSPPDWGGRVHEQFF | TRBV6-5 | TRBD2 | - | TRBJ2-1
TGTGCCAGCTCACCAGGGGACAGGGGCTACGAGCAGTACTTC | CASSPGDRGYEQYF | TRBV18 | TRBD1 | - | TRBJ2-7
TGTGCCAGCAGTTACGGCCGGGGCGCTGGAGCTTTCTTT | CASSYGRGAGAFF | TRBV6-5 | - | - | TRBJ1-1
TGTGCCAGCAGTTACACGCAGACTAGCTCAGATACGCAGTATTTT | CASSYTQTSSDTQYF | TRBV6-2/TRBV6-3 | TRBD2 | once | TRBJ2-3
TGTGCCAGCAGCGGGGCGGGAACCACAGATACGCAGTATTTT | CASSGAGTTDTQYF | TRBV6-6 | - | few | TRBJ2-3
TGTGCCAGCAGTTACTCTGGGGCTAGCGGGTACAATGAGCAGTTCTTC | CASSYSGASGYNEQFF | TRBV6-5 | TRBD2 | - | TRBJ2-1
TGTGCCACGCGGGGGAGCGGAAACATTCAGTACTTC | CATRGSGNIQYF | TRBV6-2/TRBV6-3 | TRBD2 | - | TRBJ2-4
TGTGCCAGCACCCTGGCGGGTTGGAATGAGCAGTTCTTC | CASTLAGWNEQFF | TRBV12-3/TRBV12-4 | - | - | TRBJ2-1
TGCGCCAGCAGCTTGGGGGGGGGGAGCACTGAAGCTTTCTTT | CASSLGGGSTEAFF | TRBV5-1 | - | - | TRBJ1-1
TGCAGCGCTGGGACAGCCCTCAACCCCTACGAGCAGTACTTC | CSAGTALNPYEQYF | TRBV29-1 | TRBD1 | few | TRBJ2-7
TGTGCCATCAGTGAGTCTGCGAACTACGAGCAGTACTTC | CAISESANYEQYF | TRBV10-3 | - | - | TRBJ2-7
TGTGCCAGCAGTTACTCTGGAGGGCATGGCTACACCTTC | CASSYSGGHGYTF | TRBV6-5 | - | - | TRBJ1-2
TGTGCCAGCAGTCCCCCAGGGAATTCACCCCTCCACTTT | CASSPPGNSPLHF | TRBV6-5 | - | few | TRBJ1-6